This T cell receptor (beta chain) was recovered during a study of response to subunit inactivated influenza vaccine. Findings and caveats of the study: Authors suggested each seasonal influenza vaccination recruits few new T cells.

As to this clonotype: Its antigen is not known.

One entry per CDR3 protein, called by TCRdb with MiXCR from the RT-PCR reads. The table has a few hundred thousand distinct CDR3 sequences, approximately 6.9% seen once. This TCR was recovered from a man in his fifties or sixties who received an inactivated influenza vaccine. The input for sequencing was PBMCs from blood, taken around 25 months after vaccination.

The CDR3 region is CASSLDTLSSYNEQFF. As DNA, the CDR3 is TGTGCCAGCAGCCTAGACACTCTAAGCTCCTACAATGAGCAGTTCTTC. This chain links TRBV7-2 with TRBJ2-1, with no clear D. V was pared by 5 bases and J by 0 bases, with 14 bases between. The germline V gene encodes CDR1 SGHTA and CDR2 FQGNSA. The CDR3 length is 16 residues.